These 9 T cell receptor beta chains originate from one sample sequenced in a study of blood T cell repertoires in COVID-19. Here immunoSEQ multiplex PCR was the method, and the copy in TCRdb shows in-frame clones only, minus some. The sample consists of about 380,000 clones, approximately 87% of them appearing once. Sequenced material: PBMCs or T cells enriched from blood (not recorded which). All receptors derive from a man aged 25-40 years who had recovered from COVID-19.

The rearrangement joins TRBV2 to TRBJ1-5; 7 bases match TRBD1. V was pared by 5 bases and J by 5 bases, with 6 bases of the junction left unmatched. CDR3 length equals 14 residues. Germline CDR1 is SNHLY and CDR2 is FYNNEI. The CDR3 sequence is CASSTGVAYQPQHF. As DNA, the CDR3 is TGTGCCAGCAGTACAGGGGTGGCATATCAGCCCCAGCATTTT.

This sequence joins TRBV19 and TRBJ1-2; D possibly corresponds to TRBD1 (5 bases). Germline V lookup: CDR1 LNHDA, CDR2 SQIVND (reference sequence). With 5 bases removed from V and 4 bases from J, the gap between germline ends came to 17 bases. The CDR3 loop spans 15 amino acids. This CDR3 is CASSPDSMIAYGYTF. The CDR3, as DNA: TGTGCCAGTAGTCCCGACAGCATGATAGCCTATGGCTACACCTTC.

The CDR3, as DNA: TGTGCCAGCTCGCTCCGGCCGGGGATGGAAACTGAAGCTTTCTTT. This translates into CASSLRPGMETEAFF. The chain recombines TRBV18 with TRBJ1-1, with D hard to call. The V end lost 6 bases, the J end lost 5 bases, and 19 bases lay between the germline ends. Germline V gene lookup returns CDR1 KGHSH and CDR2 LQKENI. The CDR3 spans 15 residues. Full variable domain (missing parts from reference TRBV18 and TRBJ1-1): NAGVMQNPRHLVRRRGQEARLRCSPMKGHSHVYWYRQLPEEGLKFMVYLQKENIIDESGMPKERFSAEFPKEGPSILRIQQVVRGDSAAYFCASSLRPGMETEAFFGQGTRLTVV.

The chain has TRBV2 and TRBJ1-2, with 9 bases identical to TRBD1. The CDR3 length is 13 residues. The germline V gene encodes CDR1 SNHLY and CDR2 FYNNEI. The ends lost 6 bases at V and 7 bases at J; junction bases unmatched: 6. The CDR3 DNA reads TGTGCCAGCAGCCCTCAGACAGGGGGTGGCTACACCTTC. This gives the protein CASSPQTGGGYTF.

The chain employs TRBV6-5 and TRBJ1-1, with TRBD1 as a possible D gene (6 bases). The length of the CDR3 is 14 residues. V was cut by 4 bases and J by 2 bases, with 11 bases left in between. CDR1 MNHEY and CDR2 SVGAGI come from the germline V gene. CDR3 loop: CASSFDRRNTEAFF. CDR3 in DNA: TGTGCCAGCAGTTTTGACAGGCGCAACACTGAAGCTTTCTTT.

The CDR3 region has the DNA TGTGCCACCAGCAGAGATTTAGCATCATCTTGGCCAGATACGCAGTATTTT. Its protein product is CATSRDLASSWPDTQYF. The gene calls are TRBV15 and TRBJ2-3, with D hard to call. The CDR3 spans 17 residues. CDR1 and CDR2 (germline): LNHNV, YYDKDF (reference sequence). V lost 0 bases and J 4 bases, leaving 17 bases between the germline ends.

This chain uses TRBV7-9 with TRBJ2-1, with 11 bases matching TRBD2. V gave up 4 bases and J gave up 4 bases; unmatched junction bases: 9. Germline assignment: CDR1 SEHNR and CDR2 FQNEAQ (reference sequence). CDR3 length: 17 residues. The CDR3 DNA reads TGTGCCAGCAGCTCAACTCTACTAGCGGGGGTTTACAATGAGCAGTTCTTC. It yields the protein CASSSTLLAGVYNEQFF. Using reference TRBV7-9 and TRBJ2-1 for the parts outside the CDR3, the full variable domain is DTGVSQNPRHKITKRGQNVTFRCDPISEHNRLYWYRQTLGQGPEFLTYFQNEAQLEKSRLLSDRFSAERPKGSFSTLEIQRTEQGDSAMYLCASSSTLLAGVYNEQFFGPGTRLTVL.

The chain couples TRBV6-2 or TRBV6-3 to TRBJ1-2; tentatively, D is TRBD1 (5 bases). Trimming took off 6 bases at V and 3 bases at J, with 17 bases between the two ends. CDR1 is MNHEY, CDR2 SVGEGT, per germline. The CDR3 covers 15 residues. The CDR3 loop reads CASSPSWGGDYGYTF. For the CDR3, the DNA is TGTGCCAGCAGCCCTTCATGGGGAGGGGACTATGGCTACACCTTC.

This chain joins TRBV2 and TRBJ1-2; perhaps TRBD1 as D (5 bases). Germline V gene sequence: CDR1 SNHLY, CDR2 FYNNEI. CDR3 length equals 13 residues. V gave up 3 bases and J gave up 7 bases, with 12 bases separating them. The CDR3 DNA reads as TGTGCCAGCAGTGATCAGGGAAAGGGTGGCTACACCTTC. This encodes CASSDQGKGGYTF.